One sample yielded the 14 T cell receptor beta chains listed below, sequenced in a study of breast tumors, draining lymph nodes, adjacent tissues. TCRdb ran MiXCR on the multiplex PCR reads and lists one entry per CDR3 protein. The table lists about 150,000 distinct CDR3 sequences, about 30% of them singletons. Breast cancer patients provided tissue from their axillary draining lymph nodes. The sequenced material came from axillary lymph node tissue. These receptor sequences come from a female donor with breast cancer. Some clones in this sample may be carry-over from other donors' samples.

This clonotype was detected once. The junction departs from the called germline gene at one end, perhaps through a read error. This sequence joins TRBV7-9 and TRBJ1-6; weak D call: TRBD1 (5 bases). The CDR3 covers 17 residues. The V gene's germline CDR1 is SEHNR and CDR2 FQNEAQ (reference sequence). CDR3 sequence (DNA): TGTGCCAGCAGCTTGGGAACGGGGGTAGGAATAATTCACCCCCCCCACTTT. This sequence encodes CASSLGTGVGIIHPPHF. The whole variable domain, filled in from reference TRBV7-9 and TRBJ1-6, reads DTGVSQNPRHKITKRGQNVTFRCDPISEHNRLYWYRQTLGQGPEFLTYFQNEAQLEKSRLLSDRFSAERPKGSFSTLEIQRTEQGDSAMYLCASSLGTGVGIIHPPHFGNGTRLTVT.

The sample holds one count of this clonotype. The CDR3 sequence: CATSEVPGQSHNAQFF. CDR3 DNA sequence: TGTGCCACCAGTGAGGTCCCGGGACAGAGCCATAATGCCCAGTTCTTC. The J gene is TRBJ2-5, the V gene TRBV24-1; 7 positions match TRBD1. Judging by the DNA end, TRBJ2-1 fits better; the J call may be wrong. This CDR3 has 16 amino acids. Germline CDR1 reads KGHDR; CDR2 reads SFDVKD.

The chain links TRBV27 to TRBJ1-4; TRBD1 might be the D (5 bases). In germline, CDR1 is MNHEY, CDR2 SMNVEV (reference sequence). Trimming took 6 bases from V and 8 from J, leaving 13 bases between them. CDR3 size: 13 residues. The CDR3 region is CASRAGTGEKLFF. DNA for the CDR3: TGTGCCAGCAGGGCCGGGACCGGAGAAAAACTGTTTTTT.

The table lists this clonotype with many counts. The genes are TRBV24-1 and TRBJ2-1; D remains unclear. This CDR3 has 12 amino acids. Germline CDR1 KGHDR, CDR2 SFDVKD. Deletions cut 4 bases from V and 9 bases from J, with 9 bases between. DNA for the CDR3: TGTGCCACCAGTGACCGCACATCTGAGCAGTTCTTC. Encoded protein: CATSDRTSEQFF.

Comments on this clonotype: It may be a read error: a sequence one base away is much more abundant. This CDR3 reads CASSVSTARETQSF. In DNA, the CDR3 is TGTGCCAGCAGCGTATCCACGGCACGAGAGACCCAGTCCTTC. This chain links TRBV9 with TRBJ2-5; D not certain. CDR3 length: 14 residues. The V gene's germline CDR1 is SGDLS and CDR2 YYNGEE.

This clonotype was picked up many times. The chain links TRBV6-1 to TRBJ1-6; D is ambiguous. The V gene's germline CDR1 is MNHNS and CDR2 SASEGT. The CDR3 runs 16 residues. V was cut by 5 bases and J by 0 bases, with 11 bases left in between. In nucleotides, the CDR3 is TGTGCCAGCAGTCCAACACACAGCTCCTATAATTCACCCCTCCACTTT. Translated: CASSPTHSSYNSPLHF.

This clonotype was counted ten times or more. The rearrangement links TRBV4-1 to TRBJ2-3; 15 nucleotides line up with TRBD2. The CDR3 totals 18 residues. Germline V CDR1 and CDR2: MGHRA, YSYEKL. With V trimmed by 1 base and J by 0 bases, 2 bases remained unmatched. The CDR3 reads CASSQGTSGGASTDTQYF. The CDR3 nucleotides read TGCGCCAGCAGCCAAGGGACTAGCGGGGGGGCCAGCACAGATACGCAGTATTTT.

The sample holds many counts of this clonotype. The chain links TRBV5-1 to TRBJ1-4; D is unclear. The CDR3 contains 14 residues. The V end lost 2 bases, the J end lost 8 bases, and 13 bases lay between the germline ends. Germline V gives CDR1 SGHRS, CDR2 YFSETQ. CDR3 sequence: CASSFIPSEEKLFF. CDR3 DNA sequence: TGCGCCAGCAGCTTTATCCCCTCGGAGGAAAAACTGTTTTTT.

Concerning this clonotype itself: A much larger clone differs from this one at a single base, so this may be a read error. The missing conserved phenylalanine or tryptophan at the end of this CDR3 makes a read error likely. As DNA, the CDR3 is TGTGCCAGCAGTCTACTGGGACTAGCGGGGGCAGATACGCAGTATCTT. This encodes CASSLLGLAGADTQYL. J is TRBJ2-3 and V is TRBV27; 14 bases agree with TRBD2. The CDR3 length is 16 residues. Germline loops: CDR1 MNHEY, CDR2 SMNVEV (reference sequence). J gave up 4 bases and V 5 bases, and 5 bases lay outside the gene matches.

As concerns this clonotype: No conserved phenylalanine or tryptophan is present at the end of the CDR3, so a read error is the likely explanation. V is TRBV12-3 or TRBV12-4 and J is TRBJ1-2; 7 bases are a match to TRBD1. V gave up 6 bases and J gave up 6 bases; unmatched junction bases: 16. CDR3 length: 16 residues. Written as DNA, the CDR3 is TGTGCCAGCAGGGCGACAGGGACTAATCTTGGTGATGGCTACACCTGC. It translates to CASRATGTNLGDGYTC.

At least ten counts were recorded for this clonotype. The chain has TRBV2 and TRBJ1-4; 7 positions match TRBD1. This CDR3 is built from 14 residues. Germline loops: CDR1 SNHLY, CDR2 FYNNEI. The trim removed 4 bases at V and 4 bases at J, leaving 3 bases unmatched. CDR3 DNA sequence: TGTGCCAGCAGTGGACAGGGATTTAATGAAAAACTGTTTTTT. Translating gives CASSGQGFNEKLFF.

The chain couples TRBV7-9 to TRBJ2-5; no definite D call. The V gene lost 1 base and the J gene lost 7 bases, with 1 base spanning the gap. This CDR3 spans 10 amino acids. The V gene's germline CDR1 is SEHNR and CDR2 FQNEAQ (reference sequence). CDR3 in amino acids: CASSLGTQYF. CDR3 in DNA: TGTGCCAGCAGCTTAGGGACCCAGTACTTC.

In the case of this clonotype: One end of the junction is discordant with germline, which a read error may explain. The genes are TRBV15 and TRBJ1-3; no firm D call. CDR1 LNHNV and CDR2 YYDKDF come from the germline V gene (reference sequence). The CDR3 consists of 14 residues. In DNA, the CDR3 is TGCGCCACCAGTAGCGGAGGATCTGGAAACACCACATATTTT. Translation: CATSSGGSGNTTYF.

In its sample, this clonotype was seen many times. The chain has TRBV5-6 and TRBJ2-5, with D uncertain. Germline V gives CDR1 SGHDT, CDR2 YYEEEE. The CDR3 runs 12 residues. V was trimmed by 3 bases and J by 5 bases, leaving 8 bases between them. This chain's CDR3 is CASSYEVETQYF. The CDR3, as DNA: TGTGCCAGCAGCTATGAGGTGGAGACCCAGTACTTC.